This T cell receptor (beta chain) came from a study of blood T cell repertoires in COVID-19. In the authors' methods: Estimated nucleated cell counts came from reference gene primer amplification. The protocol was immunoSEQ multiplex PCR, while the TCRdb copy is restricted to in-frame clones and leaves out a portion. The V and J calls and clone size come from that table; D and trimming were worked out from the DNA. The sample yields roughly 150,000 clones, roughly nine tenths seen once. The length of the CDR3 is 19 residues. Germline-derived CDR1 and CDR2 are ENHRY and SYGVKD. V dropped 0 bases and J dropped 1 base, with 19 bases sitting between them.

The receptor's source is a human donor in a cohort sampled during active COVID-19. The chain joins TRBV10-3 to TRBJ2-4; D possibly corresponds to TRBD1 (5 bases). The sample consisted of peripheral blood. CDR3 residues: CAISESGKRGSTAKNIQYF. In nucleotides, the CDR3 is TGTGCCATCAGTGAGTCGGGGAAAAGGGGCTCGACGGCCAAAAACATTCAGTACTTC.